This T cell receptor beta chain was found in a study of a mutant IDH1 vaccine in newly diagnosed glioma. Notes on the study in general: Among patients, roughly 94% showed immune responses induced by the vaccine.

Only in-frame clones appear in the TCRdb table, and some are missing; sequencing was by immunoSEQ multiplex PCR. The repertoire consists of around 26,000 clones, with about 92% occurring once and the leading ten covering about 1.2%. About this clone itself: Its target is unknown.

The time point was: baseline, week 1 (first vaccination visit). Described treatment: pre-vaccination baseline after standard-of-care therapy. CDR3 size: 14 residues. Deletions cut 5 bases from V and 0 bases from J, with 10 bases between. In germline, CDR1 is MNHNY, CDR2 SVGAGI (reference sequence). The chain couples TRBV6-6 to TRBJ1-1, with D maybe TRBD1 (5 bases). Sequenced material: PBMCs, taken from a glioma patient treated with radiotherapy, temozolomide or both. This clonotype was obtained from a man in his forties with glioma. For the CDR3, the DNA is TGTGCCAGCAGTCTGAAAGGGGTGAACACTGAAGCTTTCTTT. This encodes CASSLKGVNTEAFF.